The sequence of this TCR beta chain was determined in a study of T cells in Graves' hyperthyroidism and ophthalmopathy. Researchers took RNA transcripts and amplified the TCR beta CDR3 regions from them. HTBI primers drove first-round RT-PCR of the TCR CDR3. MiXCR, applied by TCRdb to the multiplex PCR reads, yields one record per CDR3 protein. The table lists a few hundred thousand distinct CDR3 sequences, about 20% of them singletons, with about 3.7% in the top ten. In this sample, this clonotype turned up many times. The antigen is not known. When ophthalmopathy did not progress within 18 months, Graves' hyperthyroidism was considered stable. This sample holds PBMCs from less than 13 ml fresh peripheral blood. The CDR3 consists of 13 residues. After removal of 8 bases from V and 5 bases from J, the junction contained 9 bases not matched to a gene. Study conclusions and caveats: Most expanded thyroid clonotypes above 0.001 recurred in blood.

The sequenced material came from blood. The chain uses TRBV12-3 or TRBV12-4 and TRBJ2-7; 7 positions agree with TRBD2. The TCR originated in a woman under 30 with Graves' hyperthyroidism. The CDR3 nucleotides read TGTGCCAGCGTCCGGGGGGTTTCGGACGAGCAGTACTTC. Translation: CASVRGVSDEQYF.